These 7 T cell receptor beta chains originate from one sample sequenced in a study of graft-versus-host responses after intestinal transplantation. TCRdb's copy holds only in-frame clones and misses some; the assay was immunoSEQ multiplex PCR. The sample has 50,000 to 55,000 clones, roughly 90% seen once. These receptors have no identified antigens. Sample: unstimulated CD4+ T cells sorted from spleen or lymph node cells, taken before transplant. Receptors originate from a human donor who was the organ donor for an intestinal transplant.

The genes are TRBV20-1 and TRBJ2-7, with 7 bases matching TRBD1. Germline-derived CDR1 and CDR2 are DFQATT and SNEGSKA (reference sequence). V shed 7 bases, J shed 3 bases, and the junction held 3 bases outside the gene matches. The CDR3 is 11 residues long. CDR3 nucleotides: TGCAGTGGGGACAGACTCTACGAGCAGTACTTC. Translating gives CSGDRLYEQYF.

The rearrangement links TRBV27 to TRBJ1-5, with D maybe TRBD1 (5 bases). Germline loops: CDR1 MNHEY, CDR2 SMNVEV (reference sequence). The CDR3 totals 15 residues. The V and J ends lost 5 bases and 7 bases respectively, with 18 bases between them. The CDR3 DNA is TGTGCCAGCAGTCCCCTCTCAGGGATACAACAGCCCCAGCATTTT. Translation gives CASSPLSGIQQPQHF.

J is TRBJ2-1 and V is TRBV28, with D possibly TRBD2 on 6 matching bases. V dropped 2 bases and J dropped 5 bases, with 10 bases sitting between them. CDR3 length: 14 amino acids. Germline assignment: CDR1 MDHEN and CDR2 SYDVKM. CDR3 bases: TGTGCCAGCAGTTTAGGGGGACTCCACAATGAGCAGTTCTTC. This codes for CASSLGGLHNEQFF.

This CDR3 reads CASRLVSRLYEQYF. The CDR3 nucleotides are TGTGCAAGTCGCTTAGTGTCTAGACTCTACGAGCAGTACTTC. This chain connects TRBV12-2 to TRBJ2-5; the DNA was not used to check the table's D call, TRBD2. Matching the DNA end better, TRBJ2-7 makes the J call doubtful. TRBV12-2 is reported as a pseudogene. The CDR3 has 14 residues.

V gene TRBV28 combines with J gene TRBJ2-5; D perhaps matches TRBD2 (6 bases). Between the trimmed V and J ends, which lost 2 bases and 5 bases, there was a span of 12 bases. CDR1 and CDR2 (germline): MDHEN, SYDVKM. The CDR3 sequence is 14 residues long. The CDR3 bases are TGTGCCAGCAGTTTAGGTGGGAGCGGGGAGACCCAGTACTTC. Translating it yields CASSLGGSGETQYF.

The rearrangement links TRBV9 to TRBJ2-3; 8 bases align to TRBD1. V was clipped by 3 bases and J by 1 base; unmatched bases: 4. The CDR3 covers 15 residues. Germline CDR1 SGDLS, CDR2 YYNGEE. The CDR3 region is CASSATGVGTDTQYF. Written as DNA, the CDR3 is TGTGCCAGCAGCGCGACAGGGGTGGGCACAGATACGCAGTATTTT.

The chain recombines TRBV30 with TRBJ2-7; 8 positions match TRBD1. This CDR3 contains 13 residues. With V trimmed by 6 bases and J by 3 bases, 7 bases remained unmatched. In germline, CDR1 is GTSNPN, CDR2 SVGIG (reference sequence). CDR3 nucleotide sequence: TGTGCCTGCCATGGACAGGGCCACTACGAGCAGTACTTC. Translating gives CACHGQGHYEQYF.